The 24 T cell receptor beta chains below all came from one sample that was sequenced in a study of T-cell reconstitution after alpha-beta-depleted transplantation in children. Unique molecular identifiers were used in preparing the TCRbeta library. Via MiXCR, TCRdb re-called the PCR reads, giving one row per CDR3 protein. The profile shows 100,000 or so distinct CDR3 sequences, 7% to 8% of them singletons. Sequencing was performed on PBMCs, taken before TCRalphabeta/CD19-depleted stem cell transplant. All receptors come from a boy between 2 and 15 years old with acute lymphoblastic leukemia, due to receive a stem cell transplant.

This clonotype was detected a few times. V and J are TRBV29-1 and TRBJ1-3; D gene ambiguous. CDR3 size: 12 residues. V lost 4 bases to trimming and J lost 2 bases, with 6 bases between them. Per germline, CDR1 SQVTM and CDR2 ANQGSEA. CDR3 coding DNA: TGCAGCGTTGTAGGGACTGGAAACACCATATATTTT. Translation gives CSVVGTGNTIYF. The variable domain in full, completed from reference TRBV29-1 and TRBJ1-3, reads SAVISQKPSRDICQRGTSLTIQCQVDSQVTMMFWYRQQPGQSLTLIATANQGSEATYESGFVIDKFPISRPNLTFSTLTVSNMSPEDSSIYLCSVVGTGNTIYFGEGSWLTVV.

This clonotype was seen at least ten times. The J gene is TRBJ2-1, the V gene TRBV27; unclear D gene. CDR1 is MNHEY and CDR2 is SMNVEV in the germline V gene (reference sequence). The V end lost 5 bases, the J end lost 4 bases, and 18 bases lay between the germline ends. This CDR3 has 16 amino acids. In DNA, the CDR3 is TGTGCCAGCAGTCCCATCGCCAGCGAGCTTTACAATGAGCAGTTCTTC. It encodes CASSPIASELYNEQFF.

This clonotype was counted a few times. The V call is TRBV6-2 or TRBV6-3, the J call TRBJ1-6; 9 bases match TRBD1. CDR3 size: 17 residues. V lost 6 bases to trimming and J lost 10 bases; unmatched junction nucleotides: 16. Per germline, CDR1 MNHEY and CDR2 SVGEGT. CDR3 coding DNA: TGTGCCAGCAGAACCAATGTTTACGGACAGGGGAGATCACCCCTCCACTTT. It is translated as CASRTNVYGQGRSPLHF.

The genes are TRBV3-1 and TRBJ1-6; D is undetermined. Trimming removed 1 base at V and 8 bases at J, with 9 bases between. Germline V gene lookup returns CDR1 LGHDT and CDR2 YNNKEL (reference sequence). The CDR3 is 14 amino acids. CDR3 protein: CASSQASLYSPLHF. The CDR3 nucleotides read TGTGCCAGCAGCCAAGCCTCCCTGTATTCACCCCTCCACTTT.

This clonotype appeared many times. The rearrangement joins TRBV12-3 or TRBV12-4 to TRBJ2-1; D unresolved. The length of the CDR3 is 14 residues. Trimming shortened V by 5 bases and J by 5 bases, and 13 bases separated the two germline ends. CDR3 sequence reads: CASSRWEINNEQFF. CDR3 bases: TGTGCCAGCAGTAGGTGGGAAATTAACAATGAGCAGTTCTTC.

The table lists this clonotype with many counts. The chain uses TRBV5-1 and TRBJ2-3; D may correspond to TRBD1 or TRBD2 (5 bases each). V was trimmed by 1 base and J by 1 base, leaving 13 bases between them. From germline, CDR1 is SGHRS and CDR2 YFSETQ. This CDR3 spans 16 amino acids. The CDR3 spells CASSLSGLGGTDTQYF. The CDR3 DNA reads TGCGCCAGCAGCTTGTCGGGGCTGGGTGGCACAGATACGCAGTATTTT. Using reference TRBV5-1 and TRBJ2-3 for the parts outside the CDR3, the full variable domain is KAGVTQTPRYLIKTRGQQVTLSCSPISGHRSVSWYQQTPGQGLQFLFEYFSETQRNKGNFPGRFSGRQFSNSRSEMNVSTLELGDSALYLCASSLSGLGGTDTQYFGPGTRLTVL.

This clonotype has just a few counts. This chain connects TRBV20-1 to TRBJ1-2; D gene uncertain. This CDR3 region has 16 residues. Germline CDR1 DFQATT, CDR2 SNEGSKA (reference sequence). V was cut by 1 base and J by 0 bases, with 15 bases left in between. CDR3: CSARVAEQAANYGYTF. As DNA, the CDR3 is TGCAGTGCTAGAGTCGCCGAGCAGGCAGCTAACTATGGCTACACCTTC.

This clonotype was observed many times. CDR3 in amino acids: CSVEDWVGGGIQYF. CDR3 nucleotide sequence: TGCAGCGTTGAAGATTGGGTGGGGGGAGGCATTCAGTACTTC. V gene TRBV29-1 combines with J gene TRBJ2-4; D is possibly TRBD2 (6 bases). Trimming removed 0 bases at V and 9 bases at J, with 15 bases between. CDR1 SQVTM and CDR2 ANQGSEA come from the germline V gene. This CDR3 comprises 14 residues.

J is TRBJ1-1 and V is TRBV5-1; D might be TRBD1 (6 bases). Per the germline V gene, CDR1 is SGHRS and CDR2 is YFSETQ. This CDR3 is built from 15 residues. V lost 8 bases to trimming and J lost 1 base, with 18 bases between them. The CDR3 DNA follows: TGCGCCAGTAGGGGGTACAGGGAGGGGAACACTGAAGCTTTCTTT. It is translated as CASRGYREGNTEAFF.

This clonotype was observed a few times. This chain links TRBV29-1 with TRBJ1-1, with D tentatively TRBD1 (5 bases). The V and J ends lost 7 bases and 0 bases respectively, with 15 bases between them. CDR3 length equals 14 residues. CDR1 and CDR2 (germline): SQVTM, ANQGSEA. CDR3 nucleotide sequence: TGCAGCGCTGATAGGGGTCACATGAACACTGAAGCTTTCTTT. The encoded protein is CSADRGHMNTEAFF.

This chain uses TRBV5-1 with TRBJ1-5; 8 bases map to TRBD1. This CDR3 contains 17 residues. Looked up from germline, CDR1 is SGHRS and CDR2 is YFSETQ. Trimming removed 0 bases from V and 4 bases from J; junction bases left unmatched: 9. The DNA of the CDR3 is TGCGCCAGCAGCTTGGGGACAGGGACCCTCCCGAATCAGCCCCAGCATTTT. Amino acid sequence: CASSLGTGTLPNQPQHF.

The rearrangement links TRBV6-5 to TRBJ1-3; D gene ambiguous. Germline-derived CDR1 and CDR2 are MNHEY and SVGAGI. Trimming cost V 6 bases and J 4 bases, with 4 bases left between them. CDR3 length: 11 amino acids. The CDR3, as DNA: TGTGCCAGCAGGTGGGGAAACACCATATATTTT. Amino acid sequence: CASRWGNTIYF.

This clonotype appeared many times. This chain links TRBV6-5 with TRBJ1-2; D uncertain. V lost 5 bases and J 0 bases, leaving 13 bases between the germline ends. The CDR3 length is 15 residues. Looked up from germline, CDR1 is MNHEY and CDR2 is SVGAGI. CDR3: CASSTSAGANYGYTF. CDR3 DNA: TGTGCCAGCAGTACCTCGGCGGGAGCTAACTATGGCTACACCTTC.

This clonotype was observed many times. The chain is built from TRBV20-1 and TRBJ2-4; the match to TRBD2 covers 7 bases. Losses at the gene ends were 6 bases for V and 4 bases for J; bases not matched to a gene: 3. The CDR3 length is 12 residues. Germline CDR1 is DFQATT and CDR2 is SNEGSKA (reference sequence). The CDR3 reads CSAARGKNIQYF. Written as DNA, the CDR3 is TGCAGTGCGGCGCGGGGGAAAAACATTCAGTACTTC.

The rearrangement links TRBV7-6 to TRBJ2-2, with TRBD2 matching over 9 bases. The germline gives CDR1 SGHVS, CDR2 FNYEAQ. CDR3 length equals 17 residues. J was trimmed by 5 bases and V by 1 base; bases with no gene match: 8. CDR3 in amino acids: CASSLESNSGGTGELFF. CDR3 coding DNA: TGTGCCAGCAGCTTAGAGTCCAACAGCGGGGGGACCGGGGAGCTGTTTTTT.

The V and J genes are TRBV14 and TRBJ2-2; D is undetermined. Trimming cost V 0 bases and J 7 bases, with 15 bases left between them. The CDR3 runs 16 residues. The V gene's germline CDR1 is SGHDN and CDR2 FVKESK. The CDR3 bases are TGTGCCAGCAGCCAAGATCCAGGAACGGTCCACGGGGAGCTGTTTTTT. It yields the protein CASSQDPGTVHGELFF. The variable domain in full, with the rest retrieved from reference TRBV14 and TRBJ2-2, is EAGVTQFPSHSVIEKGQTVTLRCDPISGHDNLYWYRRVMGKEIKFLLHFVKESKQDESGMPNNRFLAERTGGTYSTLKVQPAELEDSGVYFCASSQDPGTVHGELFFGEGSRLTVL.

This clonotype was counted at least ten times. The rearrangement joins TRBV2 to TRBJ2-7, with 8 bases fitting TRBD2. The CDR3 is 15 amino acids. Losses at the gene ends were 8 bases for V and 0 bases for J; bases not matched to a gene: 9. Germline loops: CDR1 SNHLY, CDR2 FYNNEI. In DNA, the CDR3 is TGTGCCAGCCGATCTGAACTAGCGGTCTCCTACGAGCAGTACTTC. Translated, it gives CASRSELAVSYEQYF.

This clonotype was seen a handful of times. The CDR3 loop is CASSFWGPQETQYF. Here the CDR3 DNA reads TGCGCCAGCAGCTTCTGGGGGCCCCAAGAGACCCAGTACTTC. V is TRBV5-1 and J is TRBJ2-5; D is perhaps TRBD1 (6 bases). Germline CDR1 SGHRS, CDR2 YFSETQ. V lost 2 bases, J lost 1 base, and 9 bases lay in between. The length of the CDR3 is 14 residues.

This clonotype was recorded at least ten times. CDR3 residues: CASSRGLQETQYF. The CDR3 DNA is TGCGCCAGCAGCCGGGGACTTCAAGAGACCCAGTACTTC. The chain employs TRBV5-1 and TRBJ2-5, with TRBD2 as a possible D gene (6 bases). The CDR3 is 13 amino acids. V was shortened by 4 bases and J by 2 bases, with 9 bases between the two germline ends. Germline V gene lookup returns CDR1 SGHRS and CDR2 YFSETQ.

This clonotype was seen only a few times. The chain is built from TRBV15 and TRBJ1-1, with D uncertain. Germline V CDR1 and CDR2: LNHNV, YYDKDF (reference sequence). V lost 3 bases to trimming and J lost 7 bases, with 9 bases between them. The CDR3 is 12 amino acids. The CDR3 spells CATSRFVGEAFF. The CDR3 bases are TGTGCCACCAGCAGGTTTGTGGGTGAAGCTTTCTTT.

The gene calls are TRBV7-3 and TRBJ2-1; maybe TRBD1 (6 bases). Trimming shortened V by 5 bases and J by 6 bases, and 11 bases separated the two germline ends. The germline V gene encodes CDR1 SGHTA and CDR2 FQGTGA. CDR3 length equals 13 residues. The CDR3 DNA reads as TGTGCCAGCAGCCCGCAAGGGGGCAATGAGCAGTTCTTC. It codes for CASSPQGGNEQFF.

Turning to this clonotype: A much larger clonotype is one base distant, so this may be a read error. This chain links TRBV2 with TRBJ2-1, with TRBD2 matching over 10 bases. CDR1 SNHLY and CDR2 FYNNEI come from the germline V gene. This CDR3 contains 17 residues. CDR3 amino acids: CASSGISGGFSYNEEFF. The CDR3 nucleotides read TGTGCCAGCAGCGGTATTAGCGGGGGGTTCTCCTACAATGAGGAGTTCTTC.

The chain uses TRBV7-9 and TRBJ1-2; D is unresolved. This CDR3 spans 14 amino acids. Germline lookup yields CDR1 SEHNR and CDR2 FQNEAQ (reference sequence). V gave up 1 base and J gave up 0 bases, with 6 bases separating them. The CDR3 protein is CASSLDGPNYGYTF. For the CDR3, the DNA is TGTGCCAGCAGCTTAGACGGCCCTAACTATGGCTACACCTTC.

The CDR3 is CASSEGRVGFQPQHF. DNA of the CDR3: TGTGCCAGCAGCGAGGGGAGGGTGGGTTTTCAGCCCCAGCATTTT. The gene calls are TRBV11-2 and TRBJ1-5; the D gene is possibly TRBD1 (5 bases). V was shortened by 5 bases and J by 6 bases, with 17 bases between the two germline ends. Per the germline V gene, CDR1 is SGHAT and CDR2 is FQNNGV. CDR3 length: 15 amino acids.